This T cell receptor beta chain came from a study of identical twins. This clonotype was counted ten times or more. CDR1 DFQATT and CDR2 SNEGSKA come from the germline V gene (reference sequence). V was clipped by 6 bases and J by 7 bases; unmatched bases: 12. The CDR3 spans 15 residues. TCRdb re-called the 5' RACE reads through MiXCR, storing one row per CDR3 protein. Among hundreds of thousands of distinct CDR3 sequences, around a tenth were seen once, and the ten largest hold 5% to 6.5%. The receptor was isolated from a young woman in good health. Sequenced material: memory (CD45RO+) T cells sorted from blood. The chain has TRBV20-1 and TRBJ2-1; 10 nucleotides agree with TRBD2. This CDR3 reads CSATILAGSSNEQFF. The CDR3 DNA reads as TGCAGTGCCACTATACTAGCGGGATCATCGAATGAGCAGTTCTTC.